A single sample gave rise to the 8 T cell receptor beta chains below, sequenced in a study of cytomegalovirus exposure and HLA in healthy donors. PCR used 60 Vbeta primers and 13 Jbeta primers. Method: immunoSEQ multiplex PCR; TCRdb's copy keeps in-frame clones and lacks some. The data show almost 200,000 clones, around three quarters seen once. The sample taken for sequencing was PBMCs. The origin of the receptors is a woman in her 30s in good health and CMV-seropositive.

This rearrangement joins TRBV5-1 to TRBJ1-2; 12 bases are shared with TRBD1. V lost 5 bases to trimming and J lost 7 bases; unmatched junction nucleotides: 9. The CDR3 is made up of 15 amino acids. Germline assignment: CDR1 SGHRS and CDR2 YFSETQ. This chain's CDR3 is CASRAPGQGASGYTF. DNA of the CDR3: TGCGCCAGCAGGGCCCCGGGACAGGGGGCAAGTGGCTACACCTTC.

This chain joins TRBV27 and TRBJ2-7; D gene uncertain. V lost 3 bases and J lost 4, with 10 bases in between. Germline V CDR1 and CDR2: MNHEY, SMNVEV (reference sequence). This CDR3 has 13 residues. The CDR3 DNA follows: TGTGCCAGCAGTTTGGGCAGATGGTACGAGCAGTACTTC. As protein: CASSLGRWYEQYF.

The genes are TRBV11-2 and TRBJ2-1; D remains ambiguous. Trimming stripped 5 bases from V and 0 bases from J, with 11 bases between. Germline V gene data show CDR1 as SGHAT and CDR2 as FQNNGV. The CDR3 is 15 amino acids. This CDR3 is CASSPWANSYNEQFF. CDR3 bases: TGTGCCAGCAGCCCTTGGGCCAACTCCTACAATGAGCAGTTCTTC.

This clone showed up just a few times. This sequence joins TRBV5-4 and TRBJ2-3; 11 bases match TRBD2. The V gene's germline CDR1 is SGHNT and CDR2 YYREEE (reference sequence). The J segment lost 4 bases and the V segment lost 1 base, leaving 5 bases of the junction unmatched. The CDR3 consists of 16 residues. In DNA, the CDR3 is TGTGCCAGCAGCTTGTTTTTAGCGGGGGGGCCAGATACGCAGTATTTT. This encodes CASSLFLAGGPDTQYF.

The rearrangement uses TRBV13 and TRBJ2-2; weak D call: TRBD2 (7 bases). The germline V and J ends were trimmed by 2 bases and 2 bases, with 15 bases remaining between them. The V gene's germline CDR1 is PRHDT and CDR2 FYEKMQ (reference sequence). The CDR3 has 17 amino acids. The CDR3 sequence is CASSLKGRGPNTGELFF. The CDR3 bases are TGTGCCAGCAGCTTAAAGGGGCGGGGGCCCAACACCGGGGAGCTGTTTTTT.

The chain employs TRBV6-1 and TRBJ2-5; D uncertain. The DNA end is more similar to TRBJ2-7, so the J call may be wrong. The CDR3 totals 11 residues. Germline CDR1 MNHNS, CDR2 SASEGT. CDR3 sequence reads: CASEGDYEQYF. CDR3 nucleotide sequence: TGTGCCAGTGAAGGAGACTACGAGCAGTACTTC.

The chain combines TRBV5-1 with TRBJ2-7; the D is unclear. Germline-derived CDR1 and CDR2 are SGHRS and YFSETQ. The CDR3 extends over 13 amino acids. Trimming pared 4 bases from V and 0 bases from J, leaving 8 bases between. The CDR3 is CASSHSFSYEQYF. DNA for the CDR3: TGCGCCAGCAGCCACAGTTTCTCCTACGAGCAGTACTTC.

The chain employs TRBV29-1 and TRBJ1-2, with 7 bases identical to TRBD1. The CDR3 contains 14 residues. Germline trimming cut 0 bases from V and 4 bases from J; bases unmatched to any gene: 5. Germline-derived CDR1 and CDR2 are SQVTM and ANQGSEA. CDR3 sequence (DNA): TGCAGCGTTGAAGAAAAGGGGGCTTCCTATGGCTACACCTTC. Its protein product is CSVEEKGASYGYTF.